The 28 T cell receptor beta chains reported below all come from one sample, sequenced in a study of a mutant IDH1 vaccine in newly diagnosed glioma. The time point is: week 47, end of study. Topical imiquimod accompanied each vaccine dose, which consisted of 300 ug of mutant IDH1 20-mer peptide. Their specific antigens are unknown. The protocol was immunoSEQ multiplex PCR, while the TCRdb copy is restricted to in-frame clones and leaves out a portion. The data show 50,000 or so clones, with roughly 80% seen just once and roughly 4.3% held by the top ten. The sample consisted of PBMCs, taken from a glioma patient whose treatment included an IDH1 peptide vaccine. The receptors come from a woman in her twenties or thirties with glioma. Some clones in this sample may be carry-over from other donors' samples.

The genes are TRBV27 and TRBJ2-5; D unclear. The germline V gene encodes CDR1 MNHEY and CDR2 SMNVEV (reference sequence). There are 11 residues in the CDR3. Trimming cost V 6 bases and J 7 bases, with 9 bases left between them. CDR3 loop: CASRVGATQYF. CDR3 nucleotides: TGTGCCAGCAGGGTTGGAGCGACCCAGTACTTC.

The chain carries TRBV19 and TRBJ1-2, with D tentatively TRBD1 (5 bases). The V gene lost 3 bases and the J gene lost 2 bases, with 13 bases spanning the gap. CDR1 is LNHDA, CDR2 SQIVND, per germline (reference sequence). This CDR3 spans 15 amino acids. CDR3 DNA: TGTGCCAGTAGTATCCTAAACCGGGACAACTATGGCTACACCTTC. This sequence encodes CASSILNRDNYGYTF.

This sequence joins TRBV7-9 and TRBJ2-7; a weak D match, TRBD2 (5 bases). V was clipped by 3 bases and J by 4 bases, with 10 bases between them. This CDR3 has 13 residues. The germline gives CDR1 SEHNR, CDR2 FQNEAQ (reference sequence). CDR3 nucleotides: TGTGCCAGCAGCTTGGGAGCTGGTTACGAGCAGTACTTC. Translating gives CASSLGAGYEQYF.

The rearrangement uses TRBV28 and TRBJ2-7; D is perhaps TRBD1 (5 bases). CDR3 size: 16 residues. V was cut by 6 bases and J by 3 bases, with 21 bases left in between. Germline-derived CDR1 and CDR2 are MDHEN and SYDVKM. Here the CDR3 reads CASRQVTPTSYYEQYF. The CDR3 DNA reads TGTGCCAGCAGACAGGTTACACCTACCTCATACTACGAGCAGTACTTC.

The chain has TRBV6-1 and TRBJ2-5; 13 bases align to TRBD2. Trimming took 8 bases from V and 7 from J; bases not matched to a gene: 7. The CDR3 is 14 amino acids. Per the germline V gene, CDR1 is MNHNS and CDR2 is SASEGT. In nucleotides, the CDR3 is TGTGCCAGCTGGACTAGCGGGAGTCTGGGGACCCAGTACTTC. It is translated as CASWTSGSLGTQYF.

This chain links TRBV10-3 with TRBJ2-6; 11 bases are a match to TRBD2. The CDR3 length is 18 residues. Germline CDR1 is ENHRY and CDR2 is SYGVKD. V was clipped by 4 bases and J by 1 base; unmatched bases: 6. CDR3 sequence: CAISALAGGISGANVLTF. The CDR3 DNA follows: TGTGCCATCAGTGCCCTAGCGGGAGGTATTTCTGGGGCCAACGTCCTGACTTTC.

CDR3 amino acids: CASSPGQGITEAFF. CDR3 nucleotides: TGTGCCAGCAGTCCGGGACAGGGAATCACTGAAGCTTTCTTT. The V call is TRBV27, the J call TRBJ1-1; 9 bases fit TRBD1. Germline trimming cut 5 bases from V and 4 bases from J; bases unmatched to any gene: 5. Germline loops: CDR1 MNHEY, CDR2 SMNVEV (reference sequence). The length of the CDR3 is 14 residues.

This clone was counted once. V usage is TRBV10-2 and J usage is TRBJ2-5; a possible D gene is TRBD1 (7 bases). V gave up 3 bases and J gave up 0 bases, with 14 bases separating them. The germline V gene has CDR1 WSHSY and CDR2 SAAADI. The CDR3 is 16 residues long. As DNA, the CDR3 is TGCGCCAGCAGTGACAGGGGGGCCTCTCACCAAGAGACCCAGTACTTC. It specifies CASSDRGASHQETQYF.

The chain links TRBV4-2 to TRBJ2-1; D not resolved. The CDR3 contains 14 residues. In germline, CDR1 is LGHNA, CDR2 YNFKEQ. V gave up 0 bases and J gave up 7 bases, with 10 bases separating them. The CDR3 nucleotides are TGTGCCAGCAGCCAAGAAAGGCTGGGTAATGAGCAGTTCTTC. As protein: CASSQERLGNEQFF.

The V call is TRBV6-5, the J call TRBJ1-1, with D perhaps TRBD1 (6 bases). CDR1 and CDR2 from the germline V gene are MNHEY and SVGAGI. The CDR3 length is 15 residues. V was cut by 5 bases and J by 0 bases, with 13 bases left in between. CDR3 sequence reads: CASSPHRAMNTEAFF. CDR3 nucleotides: TGTGCCAGCAGTCCCCACAGGGCGATGAACACTGAAGCTTTCTTT.

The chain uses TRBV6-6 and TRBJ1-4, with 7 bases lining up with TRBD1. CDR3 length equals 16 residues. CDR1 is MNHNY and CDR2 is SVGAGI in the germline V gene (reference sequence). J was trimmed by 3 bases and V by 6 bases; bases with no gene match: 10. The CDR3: CASSRDRARANEKLFF. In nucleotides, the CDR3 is TGTGCCAGCAGCAGAGACAGGGCTAGAGCTAATGAAAAACTGTTTTTT.

The CDR3 bases are TGTGCCAGTAGTCTAATCCGGGACAGTGGCACTGAAGCTTTCTTT. As protein: CASSLIRDSGTEAFF. This chain links TRBV19 with TRBJ1-1, with 7 bases that match TRBD1. Germline-derived CDR1 and CDR2 are LNHDA and SQIVND (reference sequence). This CDR3 has 15 residues. With V trimmed by 5 bases and J by 4 bases, 10 bases remained unmatched.

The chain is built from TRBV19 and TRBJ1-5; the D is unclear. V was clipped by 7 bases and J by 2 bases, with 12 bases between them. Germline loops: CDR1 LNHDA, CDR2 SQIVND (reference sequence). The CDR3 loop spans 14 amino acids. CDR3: CASISKVGNQPQHF. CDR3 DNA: TGTGCCAGTATCTCGAAGGTGGGCAATCAGCCCCAGCATTTT.

In DNA, the CDR3 is TGTGCCAGCAGTGAAGTCTCGACAGGGGGCTATGGCTACACCTTC. Its translation is CASSEVSTGGYGYTF. The chain couples TRBV2 to TRBJ1-2; 9 bases line up with TRBD1. Germline V gene data show CDR1 as SNHLY and CDR2 as FYNNEI. V trimming: 1 base; J trimming: 4 bases; junction bases outside the gene matches: 4. This CDR3 spans 15 amino acids.

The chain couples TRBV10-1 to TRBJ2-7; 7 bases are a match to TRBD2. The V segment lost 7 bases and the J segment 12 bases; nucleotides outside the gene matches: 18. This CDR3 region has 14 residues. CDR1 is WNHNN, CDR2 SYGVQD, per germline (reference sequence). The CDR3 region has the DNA TGCGCCAGCAACTACGTGGTCGGGGACCGCGGGAGGTACTTC. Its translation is CASNYVVGDRGRYF.

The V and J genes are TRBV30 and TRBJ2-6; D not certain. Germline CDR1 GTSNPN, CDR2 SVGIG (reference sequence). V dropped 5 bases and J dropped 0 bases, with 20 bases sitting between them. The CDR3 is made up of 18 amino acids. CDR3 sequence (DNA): TGTGCCTGGTCATACGTCCGAAACGCTTTCTCTGGGGCCAACGTCCTGACTTTC. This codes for CAWSYVRNAFSGANVLTF.

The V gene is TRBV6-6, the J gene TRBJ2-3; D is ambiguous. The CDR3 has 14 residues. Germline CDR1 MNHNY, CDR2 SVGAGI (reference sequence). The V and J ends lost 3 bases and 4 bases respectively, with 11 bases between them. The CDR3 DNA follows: TGTGCCAGCAGTTATCCGTCAGATGCAGATACGCAGTATTTT. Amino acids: CASSYPSDADTQYF.

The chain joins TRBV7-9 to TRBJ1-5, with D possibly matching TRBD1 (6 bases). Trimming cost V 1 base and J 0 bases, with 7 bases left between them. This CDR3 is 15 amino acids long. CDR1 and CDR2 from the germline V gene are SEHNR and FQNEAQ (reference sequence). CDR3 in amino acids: CASSLGDTSNQPQHF. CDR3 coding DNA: TGTGCCAGCAGCTTAGGGGACACTAGCAATCAGCCCCAGCATTTT.

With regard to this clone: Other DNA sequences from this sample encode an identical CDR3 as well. CDR3 protein: CASSQLGEKLFF. CDR3 bases: TGTGCCAGCAGCCAGCTAGGAGAAAAACTGTTTTTT. V usage is TRBV4-2 and J usage is TRBJ1-4; D not certain. Looked up from germline, CDR1 is LGHNA and CDR2 is YNFKEQ. Trimming removed 3 bases at V and 8 bases at J, with 7 bases between. This CDR3 comprises 12 residues.

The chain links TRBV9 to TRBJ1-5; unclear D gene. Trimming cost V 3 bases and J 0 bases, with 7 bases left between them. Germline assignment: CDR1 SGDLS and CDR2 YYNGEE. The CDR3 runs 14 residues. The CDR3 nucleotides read TGTGCCAGCAGCGGAGGAGCTAGCAATCAGCCCCAGCATTTT. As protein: CASSGGASNQPQHF.

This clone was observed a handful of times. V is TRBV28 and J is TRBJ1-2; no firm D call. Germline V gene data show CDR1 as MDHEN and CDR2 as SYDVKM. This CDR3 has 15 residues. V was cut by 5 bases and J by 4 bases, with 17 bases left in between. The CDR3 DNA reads TGTGCCAGCAGTATCCCCAGGACGGGGTCCTATGGCTACACCTTC. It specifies CASSIPRTGSYGYTF.

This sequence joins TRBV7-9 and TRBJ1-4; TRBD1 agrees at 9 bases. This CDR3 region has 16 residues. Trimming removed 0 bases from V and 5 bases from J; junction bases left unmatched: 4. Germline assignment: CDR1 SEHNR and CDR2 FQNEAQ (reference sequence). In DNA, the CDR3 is TGTGCCAGCAGCTTAGCGAGGACAGGGGTAAATGAAAAACTGTTTTTT. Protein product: CASSLARTGVNEKLFF.

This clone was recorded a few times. CDR3 amino acids: CAISLGQVNYGYTF. The CDR3 DNA reads TGTGCCATCAGCCTGGGACAGGTTAACTATGGCTACACCTTC. The chain is built from TRBV10-3 and TRBJ1-2, with 8 bases that match TRBD1. This CDR3 region has 14 residues. V was clipped by 6 bases and J by 1 base; unmatched bases: 4. CDR1 is ENHRY, CDR2 SYGVKD, per germline.

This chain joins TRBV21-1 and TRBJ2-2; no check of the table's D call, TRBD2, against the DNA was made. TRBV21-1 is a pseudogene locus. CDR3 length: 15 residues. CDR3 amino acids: CASVRLAGLGGELFF. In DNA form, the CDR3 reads TGTGCCAGCGTCAGACTAGCGGGACTCGGCGGGGAGCTGTTTTTT.

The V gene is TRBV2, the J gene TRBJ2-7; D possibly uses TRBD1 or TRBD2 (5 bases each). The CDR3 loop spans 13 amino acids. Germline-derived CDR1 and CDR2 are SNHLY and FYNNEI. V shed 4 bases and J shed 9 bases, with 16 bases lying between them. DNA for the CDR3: TGTGCCAGCAGTGCCGGGACGGAGGTTCGGCAGTACTTC. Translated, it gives CASSAGTEVRQYF.

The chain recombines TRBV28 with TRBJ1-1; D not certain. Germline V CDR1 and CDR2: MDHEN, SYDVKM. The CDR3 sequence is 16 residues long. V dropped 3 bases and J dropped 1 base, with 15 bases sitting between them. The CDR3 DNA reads TGTGCCAGCAGTTTTTTGTTTTACGTATGGAACACTGAAGCTTTCTTT. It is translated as CASSFLFYVWNTEAFF.

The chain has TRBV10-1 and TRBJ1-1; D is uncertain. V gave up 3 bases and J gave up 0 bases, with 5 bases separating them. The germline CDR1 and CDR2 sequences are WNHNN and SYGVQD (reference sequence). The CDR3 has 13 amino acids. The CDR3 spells CASSDRLNTEAFF. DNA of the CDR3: TGCGCCAGCAGTGACAGACTGAACACTGAAGCTTTCTTT.

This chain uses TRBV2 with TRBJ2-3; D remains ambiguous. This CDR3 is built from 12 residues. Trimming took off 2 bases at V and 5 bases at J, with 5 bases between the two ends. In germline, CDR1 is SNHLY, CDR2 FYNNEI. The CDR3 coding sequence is TGTGCCAGCAGTGAAAAAGTAGATACGCAGTATTTT. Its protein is CASSEKVDTQYF.